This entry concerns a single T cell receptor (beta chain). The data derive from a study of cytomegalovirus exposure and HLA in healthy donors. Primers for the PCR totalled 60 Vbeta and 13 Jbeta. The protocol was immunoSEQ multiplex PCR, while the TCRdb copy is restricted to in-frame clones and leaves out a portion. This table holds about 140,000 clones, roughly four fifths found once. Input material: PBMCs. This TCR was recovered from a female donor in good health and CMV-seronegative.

The CDR3 is CASSPGVRNTEAFF. DNA of the CDR3: TGTGCCAGCAGCCCCGGAGTGCGGAACACTGAAGCTTTCTTT. V gene TRBV5-4 combines with J gene TRBJ1-1, with no clear D. The CDR3 has 14 residues. The V and J ends lost 4 bases and 1 base respectively, with 11 bases between them. The germline V gene has CDR1 SGHNT and CDR2 YYREEE (reference sequence).